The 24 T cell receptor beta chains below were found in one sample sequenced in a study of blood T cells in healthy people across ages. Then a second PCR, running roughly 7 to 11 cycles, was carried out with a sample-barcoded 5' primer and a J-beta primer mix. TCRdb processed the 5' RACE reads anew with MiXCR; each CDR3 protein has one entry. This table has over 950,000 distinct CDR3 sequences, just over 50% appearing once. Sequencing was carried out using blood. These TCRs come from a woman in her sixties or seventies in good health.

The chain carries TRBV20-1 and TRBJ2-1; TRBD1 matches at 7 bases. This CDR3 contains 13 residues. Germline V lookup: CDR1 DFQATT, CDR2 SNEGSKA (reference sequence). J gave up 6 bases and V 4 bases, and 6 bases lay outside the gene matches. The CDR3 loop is CSATWDSPNEQFF. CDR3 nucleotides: TGCAGTGCTACATGGGACAGCCCCAATGAGCAGTTCTTC.

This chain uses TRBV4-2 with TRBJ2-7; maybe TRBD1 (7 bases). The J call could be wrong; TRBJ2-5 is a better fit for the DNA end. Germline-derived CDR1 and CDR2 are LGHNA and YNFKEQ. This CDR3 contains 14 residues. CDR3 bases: TGTGCCAGCAGCCTAACGACAGGGAGGGAGACCCAGTACTTC. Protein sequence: CASSLTTGRETQYF.

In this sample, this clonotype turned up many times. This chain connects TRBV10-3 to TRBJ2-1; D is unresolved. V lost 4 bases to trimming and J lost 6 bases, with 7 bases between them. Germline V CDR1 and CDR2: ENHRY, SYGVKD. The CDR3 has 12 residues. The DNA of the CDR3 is TGTGCCATCAGTGCTGGCGGCAATGAGCAGTTCTTC. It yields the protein CAISAGGNEQFF.

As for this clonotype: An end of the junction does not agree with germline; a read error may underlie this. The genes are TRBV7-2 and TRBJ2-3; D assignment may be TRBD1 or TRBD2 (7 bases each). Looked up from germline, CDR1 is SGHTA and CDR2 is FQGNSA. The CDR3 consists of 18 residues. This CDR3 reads CANSPDSRGRGRTDTQYF. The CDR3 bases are TGCGCCAACAGCCCAGACTCTAGGGGGCGGGGGCGCACAGATACGCAGTATTTT. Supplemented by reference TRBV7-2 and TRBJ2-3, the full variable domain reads GAGVSQSPSNKVTEKGKDVELRCDPISGHTALYWYRQSLGQGLEFLIYFQGNSAPDKSGLPSDRFSAERTGGSVSTLTIQRTQQEDSAVYLCANSPDSRGRGRTDTQYFGPGTRLTVL.

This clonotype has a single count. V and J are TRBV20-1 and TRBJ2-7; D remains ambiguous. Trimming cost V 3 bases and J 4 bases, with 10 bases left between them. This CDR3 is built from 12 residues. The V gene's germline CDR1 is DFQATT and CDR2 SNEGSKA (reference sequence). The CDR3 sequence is CSASPTTYEQYF. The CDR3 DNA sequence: TGCAGTGCTAGCCCCACAACGTACGAGCAGTACTTC.

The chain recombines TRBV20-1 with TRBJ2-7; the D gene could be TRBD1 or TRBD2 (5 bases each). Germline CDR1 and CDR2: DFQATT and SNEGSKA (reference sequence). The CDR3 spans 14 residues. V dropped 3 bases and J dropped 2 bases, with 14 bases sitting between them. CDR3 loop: CSASREGAPYEQYF. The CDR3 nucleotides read TGCAGTGCTAGTCGGGAAGGGGCGCCCTACGAGCAGTACTTC.

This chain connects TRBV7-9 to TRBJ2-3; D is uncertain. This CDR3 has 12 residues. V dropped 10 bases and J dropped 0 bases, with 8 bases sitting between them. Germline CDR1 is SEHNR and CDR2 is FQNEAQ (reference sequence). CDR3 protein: CATQRSTDTQYF. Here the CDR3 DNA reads TGTGCCACCCAGAGAAGCACAGATACGCAGTATTTT.

The CDR3, as DNA: TGCAGTGCTCTAAGCGGGCCATCCTACAATGAGCAGTTCTTC. Translation: CSALSGPSYNEQFF. This sequence joins TRBV20-1 and TRBJ2-1; D may be TRBD2 (6 bases). The germline V gene encodes CDR1 DFQATT and CDR2 SNEGSKA (reference sequence). This CDR3 region has 14 residues. Trimming pared 5 bases from V and 1 base from J, leaving 12 bases between.

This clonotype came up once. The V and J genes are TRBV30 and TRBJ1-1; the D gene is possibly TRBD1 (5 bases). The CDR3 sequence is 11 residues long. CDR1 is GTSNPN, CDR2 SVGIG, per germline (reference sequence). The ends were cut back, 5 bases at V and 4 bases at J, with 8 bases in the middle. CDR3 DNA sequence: TGTGCCTGGGGAGGGACCACTGAAGCTTTCTTT. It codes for CAWGGTTEAFF.

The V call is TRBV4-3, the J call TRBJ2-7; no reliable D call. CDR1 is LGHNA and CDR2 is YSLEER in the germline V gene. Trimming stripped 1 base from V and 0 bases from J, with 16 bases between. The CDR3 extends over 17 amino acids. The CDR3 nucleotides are TGCGCCAGCAGCCAAGGGTGGAGAAAGATTAGCTCCTACGAGCAGTACTTC. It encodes CASSQGWRKISSYEQYF.

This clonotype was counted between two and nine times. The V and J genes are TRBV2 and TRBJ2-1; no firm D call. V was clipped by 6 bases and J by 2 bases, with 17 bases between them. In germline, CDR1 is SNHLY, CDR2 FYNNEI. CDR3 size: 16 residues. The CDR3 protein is CASSTKPGPAYNEQFF. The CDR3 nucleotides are TGTGCCAGCAGCACCAAGCCGGGTCCCGCCTACAATGAGCAGTTCTTC. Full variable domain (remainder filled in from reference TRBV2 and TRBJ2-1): EPEVTQTPSHQVTQMGQEVILRCVPISNHLYFYWYRQILGQKVEFLVSFYNNEISEKSEIFDDQFSVERPDGSNFTLKIRSTKLEDSAMYFCASSTKPGPAYNEQFFGPGTRLTVL.

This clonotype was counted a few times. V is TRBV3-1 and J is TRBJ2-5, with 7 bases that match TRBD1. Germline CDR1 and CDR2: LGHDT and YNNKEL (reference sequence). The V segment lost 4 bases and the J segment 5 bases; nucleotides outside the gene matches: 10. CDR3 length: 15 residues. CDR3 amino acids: CASSPSGTVRETQYF. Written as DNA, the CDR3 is TGTGCCAGCAGCCCCTCCGGGACAGTGAGGGAGACCCAGTACTTC.

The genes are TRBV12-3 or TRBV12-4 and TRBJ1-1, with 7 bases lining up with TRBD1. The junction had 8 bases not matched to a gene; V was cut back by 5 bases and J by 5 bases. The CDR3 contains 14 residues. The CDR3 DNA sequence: TGTGCCAGCAGTCAACAGGGGCGGGAAACTGAAGCTTTCTTT. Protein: CASSQQGRETEAFF.

CDR3 in amino acids: CASSKTPTSGLAKNIQYF. The CDR3 DNA reads as TGTGCCAGCAGCAAAACCCCGACTAGCGGACTAGCCAAAAACATTCAGTACTTC. The chain has TRBV21-1 and TRBJ2-4; the table's D call, TRBD2, has no DNA check behind it. TRBV21-1 is a listed pseudogene. CDR3 length equals 18 residues.

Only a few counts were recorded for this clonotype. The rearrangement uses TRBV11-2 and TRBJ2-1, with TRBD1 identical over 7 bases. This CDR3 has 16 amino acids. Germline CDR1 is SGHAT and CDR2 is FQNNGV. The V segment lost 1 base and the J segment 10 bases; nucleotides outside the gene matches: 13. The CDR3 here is CASSLGGTVTSGEQFF. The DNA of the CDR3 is TGTGCCAGCAGCTTAGGTGGGACAGTAACCTCGGGGGAGCAGTTCTTC.

The chain's CDR3 is CASSQETALGPSNTGELFF. The CDR3 nucleotides read TGTGCCAGCAGCCAAGAGACAGCCTTAGGTCCTTCGAACACCGGGGAGCTGTTTTTT. The chain employs TRBV4-2 and TRBJ2-2; TRBD1 is a possible D gene (5 bases). Germline V lookup: CDR1 LGHNA, CDR2 YNFKEQ. V lost 0 bases, J lost 0 bases, and 17 bases lay in between. The CDR3 runs to 19 residues.

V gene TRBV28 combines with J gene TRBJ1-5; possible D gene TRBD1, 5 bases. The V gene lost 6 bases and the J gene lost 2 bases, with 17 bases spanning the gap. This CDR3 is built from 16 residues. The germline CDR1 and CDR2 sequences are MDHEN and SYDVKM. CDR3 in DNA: TGTGCCAGCAGAACAGGAGGCACAATTGGCAATCAGCCCCAGCATTTT. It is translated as CASRTGGTIGNQPQHF.

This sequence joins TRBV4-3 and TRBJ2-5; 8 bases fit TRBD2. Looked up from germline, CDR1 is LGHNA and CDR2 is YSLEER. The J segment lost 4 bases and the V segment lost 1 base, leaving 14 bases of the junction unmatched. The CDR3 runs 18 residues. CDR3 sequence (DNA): TGCGCCAGCAGCCAAGGAGACAAGTGGGGACTAGATGGAGAGACCCAGTACTTC. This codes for CASSQGDKWGLDGETQYF.

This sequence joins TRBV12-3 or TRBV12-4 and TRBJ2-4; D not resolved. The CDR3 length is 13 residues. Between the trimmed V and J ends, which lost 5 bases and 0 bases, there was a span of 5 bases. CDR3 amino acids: CASSVEAKNIQYF. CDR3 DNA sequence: TGTGCCAGCAGTGTAGAAGCCAAAAACATTCAGTACTTC.

CDR3 DNA: TGTGCCAGCAGCCGGACGGAACGCACAGATACGCAGTATTTT. Its protein product is CASSRTERTDTQYF. J is TRBJ2-3 and V is TRBV6-6, with D unclear. The CDR3 has 14 amino acids. V was clipped by 6 bases and J by 1 base, with 11 bases between them. Germline CDR1 is MNHNY and CDR2 is SVGAGI (reference sequence).

The CDR3 DNA follows: TGCAGTGCCAATCCGGGGACAGGAACATACGAGCAGTACTTC. Translation: CSANPGTGTYEQYF. The chain links TRBV20-1 to TRBJ2-7; the match to TRBD1 covers 8 bases. The V segment lost 6 bases and the J segment 4 bases; nucleotides outside the gene matches: 11. CDR3 length: 14 residues. The germline gives CDR1 DFQATT, CDR2 SNEGSKA (reference sequence).

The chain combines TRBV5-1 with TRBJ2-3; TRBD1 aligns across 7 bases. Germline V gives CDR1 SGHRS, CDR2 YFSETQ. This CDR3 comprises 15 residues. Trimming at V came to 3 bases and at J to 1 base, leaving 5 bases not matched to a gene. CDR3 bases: TGCGCCAGCAGCTCGGGACAGACCGGCACAGATACGCAGTATTTT. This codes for CASSSGQTGTDTQYF.

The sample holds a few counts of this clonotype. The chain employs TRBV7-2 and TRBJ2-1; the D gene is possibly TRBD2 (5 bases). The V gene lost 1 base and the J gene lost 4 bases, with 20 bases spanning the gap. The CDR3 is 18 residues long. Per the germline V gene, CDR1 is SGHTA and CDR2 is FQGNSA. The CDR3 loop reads CASSLGPGVRLPYNEQFF. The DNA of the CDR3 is TGTGCCAGCAGCTTAGGTCCAGGTGTTAGACTACCTTACAATGAGCAGTTCTTC.

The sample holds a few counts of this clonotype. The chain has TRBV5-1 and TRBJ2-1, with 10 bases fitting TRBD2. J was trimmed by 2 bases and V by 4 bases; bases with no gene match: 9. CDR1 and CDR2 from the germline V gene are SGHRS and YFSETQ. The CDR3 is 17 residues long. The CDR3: CASSLALAGVPYNEQFF. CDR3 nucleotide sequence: TGCGCCAGCAGCCTGGCCCTAGCGGGAGTCCCCTACAATGAGCAGTTCTTC.